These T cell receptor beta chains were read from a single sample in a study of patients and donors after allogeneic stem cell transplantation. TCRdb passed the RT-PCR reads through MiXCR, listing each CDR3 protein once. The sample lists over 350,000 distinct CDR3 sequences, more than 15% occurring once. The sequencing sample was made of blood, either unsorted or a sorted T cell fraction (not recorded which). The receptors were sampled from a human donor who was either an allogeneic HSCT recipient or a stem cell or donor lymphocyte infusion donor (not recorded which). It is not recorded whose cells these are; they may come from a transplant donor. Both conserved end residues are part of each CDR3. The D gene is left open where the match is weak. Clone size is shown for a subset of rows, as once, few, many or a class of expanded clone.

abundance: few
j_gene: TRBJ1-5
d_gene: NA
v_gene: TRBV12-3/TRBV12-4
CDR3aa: CASRSRGFQPQHF
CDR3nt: TGTGCCAGCAGGTCGAGAGGGTTTCAGCCCCAGCATTTT

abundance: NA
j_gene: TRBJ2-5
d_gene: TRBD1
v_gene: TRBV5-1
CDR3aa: CASSLLGTGRVETQYF
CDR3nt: TGCGCCAGCAGCTTGCTCGGGACAGGGAGGGTGGAGACCCAGTACTTC

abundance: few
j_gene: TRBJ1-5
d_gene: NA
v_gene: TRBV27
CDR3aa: CASSSRRGSNQPQHF
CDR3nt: TGTGCCAGCAGCTCAAGACGGGGTAGCAATCAGCCCCAGCATTTT

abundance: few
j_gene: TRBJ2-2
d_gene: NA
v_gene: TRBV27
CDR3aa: CASYGTNTGELFF
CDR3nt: TGCGCCAGCTACGGCACTAACACCGGGGAGCTGTTTTTT

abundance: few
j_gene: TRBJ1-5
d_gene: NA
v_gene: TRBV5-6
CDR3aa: CASSLFRGGHSNQPQHF
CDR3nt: TGTGCCAGCAGCTTGTTTCGGGGGGGGCATAGCAATCAGCCCCAGCATTTT

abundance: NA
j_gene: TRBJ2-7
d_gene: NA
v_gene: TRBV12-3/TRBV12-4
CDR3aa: CASSLTGRDYEQYF
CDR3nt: TGTGCCAGCAGTTTGACAGGGCGGGATTACGAGCAGTACTTC

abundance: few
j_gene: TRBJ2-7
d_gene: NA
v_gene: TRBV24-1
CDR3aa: CATSDPGTGEQYF
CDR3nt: TGTGCCACCAGTGATCCGGGGACCGGCGAGCAGTACTTC

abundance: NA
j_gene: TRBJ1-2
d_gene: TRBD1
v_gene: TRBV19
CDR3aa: CASSIGTGDFGYTF
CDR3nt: TGTGCCAGTAGTATTGGGACAGGGGATTTCGGCTACACCTTC

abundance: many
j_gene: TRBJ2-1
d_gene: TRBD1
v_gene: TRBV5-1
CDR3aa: CASSLGQGANEQFF
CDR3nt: TGCGCCAGCAGCCTTGGACAGGGAGCGAATGAGCAGTTCTTC

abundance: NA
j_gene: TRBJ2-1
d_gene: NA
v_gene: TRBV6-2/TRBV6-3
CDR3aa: CASSYFLNNEQFF
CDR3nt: TGTGCCAGCAGTTACTTTCTGAACAATGAGCAGTTCTTC

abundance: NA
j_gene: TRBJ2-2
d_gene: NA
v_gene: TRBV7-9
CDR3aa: CASSLNGATGELFF
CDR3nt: TGTGCCAGCAGCTTAAATGGGGCCACCGGGGAGCTGTTTTTT

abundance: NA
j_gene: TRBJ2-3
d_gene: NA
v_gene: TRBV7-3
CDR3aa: CASSLTGASTDTQYF
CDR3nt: TGTGCCAGCAGCTTAACGGGGGCTAGCACAGATACGCAGTATTTT

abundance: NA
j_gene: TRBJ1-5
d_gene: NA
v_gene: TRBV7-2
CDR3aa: CASNELGQPQHF
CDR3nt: TGTGCCAGCAACGAACTGGGTCAGCCCCAGCATTTT

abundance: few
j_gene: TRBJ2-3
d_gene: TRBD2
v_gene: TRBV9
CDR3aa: CASSVGLAGPPTTNTQYF
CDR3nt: TGTGCCAGCAGCGTAGGACTAGCGGGACCCCCGACGACTAATACGCAGTATTTT

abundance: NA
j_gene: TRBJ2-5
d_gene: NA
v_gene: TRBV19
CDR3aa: CASTLGAGVTSETQYF
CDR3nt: TGTGCCAGTACCCTGGGGGCGGGAGTAACCTCAGAGACCCAGTACTTC

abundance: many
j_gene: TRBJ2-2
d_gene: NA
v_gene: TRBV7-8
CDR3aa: CASSLAQANTGELFF
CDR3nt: TGTGCCAGCAGCTTAGCACAAGCGAACACCGGGGAGCTGTTTTTT

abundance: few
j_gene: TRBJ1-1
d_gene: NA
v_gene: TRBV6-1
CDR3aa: CASRAVGSTEAFF
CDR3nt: TGTGCCAGCAGGGCCGTGGGGTCAACTGAAGCTTTCTTT